A single sample gave rise to the 32 T cell receptor beta chains below, sequenced in a study of blood T cell dynamics during melanoma immunotherapy. Clones were sequenced by immunoSEQ multiplex PCR, and TCRdb holds only the in-frame ones, with some missing. Of 3,600 or so clones listed, approximately 97% are singletons. Time point described: pre-treatment baseline. This specimen was effector memory CD8+ T cells from blood, taken from a patient treated with checkpoint blockade. All receptors derive from a human donor with melanoma.

For this clone: Other nucleotide sequences in the sample specify the same CDR3. The chain employs TRBV5-1 and TRBJ2-3; TRBD1 agrees at 7 bases. The germline V gene encodes CDR1 SGHRS and CDR2 YFSETQ. CDR3 length: 18 residues. The V segment lost 0 bases and the J segment 0 bases; nucleotides outside the gene matches: 10. In DNA, the CDR3 is TGCGCCAGCAGCTTGGTAATGGTTCGACAGGGTAGCACAGATACGCAGTATTTT. Translation gives CASSLVMVRQGSTDTQYF.

The chain links TRBV10-3 to TRBJ2-7; the match to TRBD1 covers 11 bases. V dropped 6 bases and J dropped 6; count of bases not matched to a gene: 1. Germline-derived CDR1 and CDR2 are ENHRY and SYGVKD. CDR3 length: 12 residues. The DNA for the CDR3 is TGTGCCATCAGGGACAGGGGGCTCGAGCAGTACTTC. It specifies CAIRDRGLEQYF.

The V gene is TRBV27, the J gene TRBJ2-2; 7 bases line up with TRBD1. Per the germline V gene, CDR1 is MNHEY and CDR2 is SMNVEV (reference sequence). The CDR3 covers 16 residues. J lost 6 bases, V lost 3 bases, and 10 bases had no gene match. CDR3 bases: TGTGCCAGCAGTTTGTCTACAGGGGTATTTTCCGGGGAGCTGTTTTTT. Its translation: CASSLSTGVFSGELFF.

The chain's CDR3 is CASSQGPHMDGDTEAFF. CDR3 sequence (DNA): TGCGCCAGCAGCCAGGGCCCCCACATGGACGGAGACACTGAAGCTTTCTTT. The J gene is TRBJ1-1, the V gene TRBV4-1, with D unresolved. This CDR3 region has 17 residues. V was pared by 3 bases and J by 3 bases, with 20 bases between. In germline, CDR1 is MGHRA, CDR2 YSYEKL.

This chain links TRBV28 with TRBJ1-4; unclear D gene. CDR3 length: 13 residues. V lost 5 bases and J 8 bases, leaving 12 bases between the germline ends. Germline V gives CDR1 MDHEN, CDR2 SYDVKM. The CDR3 DNA follows: TGTGCCAGCAGTCACATGATGGAGGAAAAACTGTTTTTT. It codes for CASSHMMEEKLFF.

The sample holds one count of this clone. The V and J genes are TRBV19 and TRBJ2-6; D is undetermined. The CDR3 totals 18 residues. Trimming took off 1 base at V and 0 bases at J, with 13 bases between the two ends. Germline lookup yields CDR1 LNHDA and CDR2 SQIVND (reference sequence). The CDR3 spells CASSIVRIASSGANVLTF. CDR3 nucleotides: TGTGCCAGTAGTATAGTCAGGATTGCGAGCTCTGGGGCCAACGTCCTGACTTTC.

The chain is built from TRBV2 and TRBJ2-7; TRBD2 agrees at 8 bases. The CDR3 sequence is 14 residues long. Losses at the gene ends were 1 base for V and 8 bases for J; bases not matched to a gene: 7. Germline CDR1 is SNHLY and CDR2 is FYNNEI. In DNA, the CDR3 is TGTGCCAGCAGTGAAGTCGGGAGGGCTGACCAGCAGTACTTC. Encoded protein: CASSEVGRADQQYF.

V and J are TRBV7-9 and TRBJ2-2; the D is unclear. Trimming removed 6 bases from V and 7 bases from J, with 9 bases in between. Germline-derived CDR1 and CDR2 are SEHNR and FQNEAQ (reference sequence). There are 12 residues in the CDR3. The CDR3 reads CASRFSGGELFF. In DNA, the CDR3 is TGTGCCAGCAGGTTCTCGGGCGGGGAGCTGTTTTTT.

The chain links TRBV19 to TRBJ2-2; D ambiguous. CDR3 length equals 13 residues. Trimming took 1 base from V and 7 from J, leaving 7 bases between them. Germline CDR1 reads LNHDA; CDR2 reads SQIVND (reference sequence). The CDR3 loop is CASSIALDGELFF. The CDR3 DNA reads TGTGCCAGTAGTATAGCCCTTGACGGGGAGCTGTTTTTT.

This sequence joins TRBV5-4 and TRBJ2-3; 7 nucleotides agree with TRBD1. The CDR3 has 17 amino acids. V lost 2 bases, J lost 0 bases, and 9 bases stayed unmatched. Germline CDR1 and CDR2: SGHNT and YYREEE (reference sequence). The CDR3 DNA reads as TGTGCCAGCAGCTTTCAACAGGGGTACCCTAGCACAGATACGCAGTATTTT. It encodes CASSFQQGYPSTDTQYF. Combining the CDR3 with reference TRBV5-4 and TRBJ2-3 gives the whole variable domain ETGVTQSPTHLIKTRGQQVTLRCSSQSGHNTVSWYQQALGQGPQFIFQYYREEENGRGNFPPRFSGLQFPNYSSELNVNALELDDSALYLCASSFQQGYPSTDTQYFGPGTRLTVL.

The chain combines TRBV28 with TRBJ1-1, with 9 bases that match TRBD1. Unmatched junction bases numbered 14, after V lost 6 bases and J lost 6 bases. CDR1 and CDR2 from the germline V gene are MDHEN and SYDVKM. The CDR3 contains 16 residues. The CDR3 sequence is CASREGTGKGDAEAFF. The DNA of the CDR3 is TGTGCCAGCAGGGAGGGGACAGGGAAGGGGGACGCTGAAGCTTTCTTT.

The chain joins TRBV28 to TRBJ2-3; possible D gene TRBD2, 5 bases. V lost 8 bases and J 2 bases, leaving 14 bases between the germline ends. Germline V gene sequence: CDR1 MDHEN, CDR2 SYDVKM. The CDR3 runs to 14 residues. Here the CDR3 reads CASSLEGHTDTQYF. The CDR3 bases are TGTGCCAGCTCACTCGAGGGCCACACAGATACGCAGTATTTT.

The CDR3 loop is CSYRLLFPGELFF. The CDR3 nucleotides are TGCAGTTACAGATTACTATTCCCCGGGGAGCTGTTTTTT. The chain employs TRBV29-1 and TRBJ2-2; no definite D call. This CDR3 has 13 residues. Germline V gene sequence: CDR1 SQVTM, CDR2 ANQGSEA.

The genes are TRBV28 and TRBJ2-7; D is ambiguous. Deletions cut 2 bases from V and 3 bases from J, with 8 bases between. The CDR3 is 13 residues long. Germline-derived CDR1 and CDR2 are MDHEN and SYDVKM. The CDR3 region has the DNA TGTGCCAGCAGTTTAAGAGAATACTACGAGCAGTACTTC. It codes for CASSLREYYEQYF.

The chain employs TRBV15 and TRBJ2-1; a possible D gene is TRBD1 (6 bases). This CDR3 region has 15 residues. Per the germline V gene, CDR1 is LNHNV and CDR2 is YYDKDF (reference sequence). V lost 3 bases and J lost 6, with 15 bases in between. DNA for the CDR3: TGTGCCACCAGCAGCGACACCGGGACATCCAATGAGCAGTTCTTC. Residues: CATSSDTGTSNEQFF.

The chain joins TRBV9 to TRBJ2-2; 8 bases line up with TRBD2. V shed 0 bases, J shed 0 bases, and the junction held 13 bases outside the gene matches. The CDR3 consists of 20 residues. Germline lookup yields CDR1 SGDLS and CDR2 YYNGEE. The CDR3 protein is CASSVVFWAGGPSNTGELFF. In nucleotides, the CDR3 is TGTGCCAGCAGCGTAGTTTTTTGGGCGGGAGGACCGTCGAACACCGGGGAGCTGTTTTTT.

The table lists this clone with a count of one. The V gene is TRBV11-3, the J gene TRBJ1-1, with D unresolved. From germline, CDR1 is SGHNT and CDR2 YENEEA. The CDR3 consists of 14 residues. Between the trimmed V and J ends, which lost 7 bases and 4 bases, there was a span of 16 bases. The DNA of the CDR3 is TGTGCCAGCATGAATACCCAGGAGGGCACTGAAGCTTTCTTT. This sequence encodes CASMNTQEGTEAFF.

The rearrangement joins TRBV27 to TRBJ2-1, with D perhaps TRBD2 (5 bases). Germline values: CDR1 MNHEY, CDR2 SMNVEV (reference sequence). CDR3 size: 15 residues. V was cut by 3 bases and J by 1 base, with 10 bases left in between. The CDR3 reads CASSLGLASYNEQFF. CDR3 DNA: TGTGCCAGCAGTTTGGGTCTAGCTTCCTACAATGAGCAGTTCTTC.

This clone was found once. The rearrangement links TRBV4-1 to TRBJ2-3; TRBD1 agrees at 7 bases. Germline loops: CDR1 MGHRA, CDR2 YSYEKL. Trimming at V came to 0 bases and at J to 4 bases, leaving 4 bases not matched to a gene. This CDR3 region has 15 residues. The CDR3 region is CASSQERGRADTQYF. The CDR3 DNA follows: TGCGCCAGCAGCCAAGAAAGGGGGCGAGCAGATACGCAGTATTTT.

The rearrangement links TRBV27 to TRBJ2-1, with 13 bases identical to TRBD2. Germline-derived CDR1 and CDR2 are MNHEY and SMNVEV (reference sequence). With V trimmed by 5 bases and J by 8 bases, 6 bases remained unmatched. This CDR3 is 15 amino acids long. The chain's CDR3 is CASSLLAGGWDEQFF. DNA for the CDR3: TGTGCCAGCAGTCTACTAGCGGGAGGGTGGGATGAGCAGTTCTTC.

This chain links TRBV29-1 with TRBJ2-7; TRBD2 might be the D (6 bases). CDR1 is SQVTM, CDR2 ANQGSEA, per germline. The CDR3 has 13 amino acids. With 6 bases removed from V and 3 bases from J, the gap between germline ends came to 15 bases. The CDR3 region has the DNA TGCAGCGTGTCGGGGGTTACATACTACGAGCAGTACTTC. Protein product: CSVSGVTYYEQYF.

The V call is TRBV27, the J call TRBJ2-2; D unclear. Deletions cut 5 bases from V and 3 bases from J, with 10 bases between. The CDR3 contains 14 residues. Germline values: CDR1 MNHEY, CDR2 SMNVEV (reference sequence). CDR3 sequence: CASSQRRYTGELFF. CDR3 DNA: TGTGCCAGCAGTCAAAGACGGTACACCGGGGAGCTGTTTTTT.

The gene calls are TRBV21-1 and TRBJ1-2; the table calls TRBD1, which could not be checked here. TRBV21-1 is deemed a pseudogene. The length of the CDR3 is 14 residues. The CDR3 DNA follows: TGTGCCAGCAGCGCAGGGGAGAGAGAGGATGGCTACACCTTC. Protein sequence: CASSAGEREDGYTF.

This rearrangement joins TRBV5-1 to TRBJ2-7; 15 bases fit TRBD2. Germline CDR1 reads SGHRS; CDR2 reads YFSETQ. CDR3 length: 16 residues. V was clipped by 4 bases and J by 4 bases; unmatched bases: 6. CDR3 in amino acids: CASSQGLAGGGYEQYF. CDR3 DNA: TGCGCCAGCAGCCAGGGACTAGCGGGAGGCGGGTACGAGCAGTACTTC. Complete variable domain (other parts from reference TRBV5-1 and TRBJ2-7): KAGVTQTPRYLIKTRGQQVTLSCSPISGHRSVSWYQQTPGQGLQFLFEYFSETQRNKGNFPGRFSGRQFSNSRSEMNVSTLELGDSALYLCASSQGLAGGGYEQYFGPGTRLTVT.

The chain is built from TRBV7-9 and TRBJ2-5; 12 bases are shared with TRBD2. The assigned J gene may be wrong: the sequence end matches TRBJ2-7 better. The CDR3 has 16 residues. Germline V gene sequence: CDR1 SEHNR, CDR2 FQNEAQ (reference sequence). The CDR3: CASSLVETSGSYEQYF. The CDR3, as DNA: TGTGCCAGCAGCTTAGTAGAGACTAGCGGGAGTTACGAGCAGTACTTC.

The chain combines TRBV6-5 with TRBJ2-7, with D possibly TRBD1 on 7 matching bases. The CDR3 is 15 amino acids. The germline V gene encodes CDR1 MNHEY and CDR2 SVGAGI. Trimming removed 6 bases from V and 2 bases from J, with 17 bases in between. For the CDR3, the DNA is TGTGCCAGCAGCCTGGAGGGGGCAGGCACCTACGAGCAGTACTTC. Amino acid sequence: CASSLEGAGTYEQYF.

V usage is TRBV27 and J usage is TRBJ1-5; a weak D match, TRBD1 (5 bases). The CDR3 covers 15 residues. Germline V lookup: CDR1 MNHEY, CDR2 SMNVEV (reference sequence). The V end was cut by 4 bases, the J end by 1 base, with 11 bases between. The CDR3 bases are TGTGCCAGCAGTTCTGGAGGGGTGAGCAATCAGCCCCAGCATTTT. This translates into CASSSGGVSNQPQHF.

The chain combines TRBV4-1 with TRBJ2-7; the match to TRBD1 covers 7 bases. From germline, CDR1 is MGHRA and CDR2 YSYEKL. This CDR3 region has 15 residues. Trimming at V came to 1 base and at J to 1 base, leaving 4 bases not matched to a gene. In DNA form, the CDR3 reads TGCGCCAGCAGCCAAGGGACAGGAAATTCCTACGAGCAGTACTTC. The encoded protein is CASSQGTGNSYEQYF.

This chain joins TRBV7-8 and TRBJ1-1, with D possibly matching TRBD1 (5 bases). The CDR3 runs to 15 residues. Germline assignment: CDR1 SGHVS and CDR2 FQNEAQ. Trimming pared 3 bases from V and 3 bases from J, leaving 14 bases between. CDR3 sequence reads: CASSLTATLYTEAFF. DNA of the CDR3: TGTGCCAGCAGCTTGACAGCTACTCTTTACACTGAAGCTTTCTTT.

The rearrangement joins TRBV6-6 to TRBJ2-7; D is possibly TRBD1 (6 bases). This CDR3 region has 14 residues. From germline, CDR1 is MNHNY and CDR2 SVGAGI (reference sequence). The V end was cut by 2 bases, the J end by 3 bases, with 11 bases between. The CDR3 region has the DNA TGTGCCAGCAGTTACCGACAGGATTACTACGAGCAGTACTTC. Residues: CASSYRQDYYEQYF.

The chain recombines TRBV7-6 with TRBJ2-3; D is unresolved. The CDR3 loop spans 15 amino acids. Trimming shortened V by 1 base and J by 0 bases, and 8 bases separated the two germline ends. Germline CDR1 is SGHVS and CDR2 is FNYEAQ. The CDR3 sequence is CASSLEQESTDTQYF. The CDR3 DNA reads TGTGCCAGCAGCTTAGAGCAGGAGAGCACAGATACGCAGTATTTT.

V gene TRBV6-1 combines with J gene TRBJ2-7, with 8 bases matching TRBD1. Germline V gives CDR1 MNHNS, CDR2 SASEGT. Trimming took 1 base from V and 7 from J; bases not matched to a gene: 9. The CDR3 length is 15 residues. The CDR3 sequence is CASSEGSGGAWEQYF. Here the CDR3 DNA reads TGTGCCAGCAGTGAAGGGTCAGGGGGCGCGTGGGAGCAGTACTTC.